These 22 T cell receptor beta chains came from one sample sequenced in a study of regulatory T cells in long-lasting Graves disease. Noted time point: newly diagnosed GD, antithyroid drugs for less than 3 months. The TCR library used RNA extracted from PBMCs. Construction of TCR beta libraries relied on iRepertoire HTBI primers and on Arm-PCR targeting CDR3 regions. A single record per CDR3 protein comes from TCRdb applying MiXCR to the multiplex PCR reads. Of about 620,000 distinct CDR3 sequences listed, under 20% were seen once; the top ten hold around 18%. The same sample was also used in a study of T cells in Graves' hyperthyroidism and ophthalmopathy.

Sequenced material: peripheral blood mononuclear cells (PBMCs), taken at new diagnosis, from a patient treated with antithyroid drugs. These receptors were taken from a woman in her twenties or thirties with Graves disease.

This clonotype was found many times. V usage is TRBV20-1 and J usage is TRBJ2-3, with D uncertain. The CDR3 runs to 13 residues. CDR1 is DFQATT, CDR2 SNEGSKA, per germline (reference sequence). V shed 1 base and J shed 5 bases, with 10 bases lying between them. CDR3 nucleotides: TGCAGTGCTAGAGGAGCTCAGTTAGATACGCAGTATTTT. Its protein product is CSARGAQLDTQYF.

The chain recombines TRBV20-1 with TRBJ2-3; 9 nucleotides agree with TRBD2. The V and J ends lost 7 bases and 3 bases, in that order; junction bases with no gene match: 8. The CDR3 totals 14 residues. Germline lookup yields CDR1 DFQATT and CDR2 SNEGSKA (reference sequence). CDR3 DNA sequence: TGCAGTGGACCAGCGGGAGGAGGTACAGATACGCAGTATTTT. Translating it yields CSGPAGGGTDTQYF.

This clonotype was picked up many times. V gene TRBV19 combines with J gene TRBJ1-2; D might be TRBD1 (6 bases). The CDR3 sequence is 15 residues long. Trimming cost V 9 bases and J 3 bases, with 20 bases left between them. Germline CDR1 is LNHDA and CDR2 is SQIVND (reference sequence). DNA of the CDR3: TGTGCCAGCTCTTCCCGGGACACCCAGGACTATGGCTACACCTTC. As protein: CASSSRDTQDYGYTF.

This clonotype showed up just a few times. The chain joins TRBV5-8 to TRBJ1-1; D remains unclear. CDR3 length: 15 residues. Deletions cut 1 base from V and 10 bases from J, with 20 bases between. Germline values: CDR1 SGHTS, CDR2 YDEGEE. The CDR3 spells CASSLSGVHGVGAFF. CDR3 in DNA: TGTGCCAGCAGCTTGAGTGGAGTCCATGGGGTGGGAGCTTTCTTT.

The table lists this clonotype with many counts. This chain links TRBV20-1 with TRBJ2-1, with no clear D. Trimming stripped 6 bases from V and 2 bases from J, with 11 bases between. This CDR3 has 13 residues. Germline assignment: CDR1 DFQATT and CDR2 SNEGSKA (reference sequence). The CDR3 spells CSALSSTYNEQFF. CDR3 bases: TGCAGTGCCTTGTCCAGCACCTACAATGAGCAGTTCTTC.

For this clonotype: This may arise from a read error, as a much more abundant clone is one base away. The chain carries TRBV7-8 and TRBJ1-2; 9 bases align to TRBD1. The CDR3 sequence is 15 residues long. CDR1 and CDR2 (germline): SGHVS, FQNEAQ. CDR3 in DNA: TGTGCCAGCAGCCCTCAGACAGGGGGGGTCTATGGCTACGCCTTC. This translates into CASSPQTGGVYGYAF.

The chain recombines TRBV6-1 with TRBJ2-3; TRBD2 matches at 10 bases. CDR1 and CDR2 from the germline V gene are MNHNS and SASEGT. The CDR3 consists of 14 residues. The J segment lost 2 bases and the V segment lost 6 bases, leaving 2 bases of the junction unmatched. The CDR3 loop reads CASRLAGNTDTQYF. In nucleotides, the CDR3 is TGTGCCAGCAGACTAGCGGGAAACACAGATACGCAGTATTTT.

CDR3 DNA: TGCAGTGCTAGATTTATTAGCACAGATACGCAGTATTTT. It encodes CSARFISTDTQYF. This chain uses TRBV20-1 with TRBJ2-3; D gene uncertain. Looked up from germline, CDR1 is DFQATT and CDR2 is SNEGSKA (reference sequence). This CDR3 contains 13 residues. Trimming stripped 2 bases from V and 0 bases from J, with 6 bases between.

This clonotype showed up many times. The J gene is TRBJ2-3, the V gene TRBV28, with D possibly matching TRBD1 (7 bases). CDR3 length: 14 residues. Trimming took off 5 bases at V and 4 bases at J, with 13 bases between the two ends. The germline gives CDR1 MDHEN, CDR2 SYDVKM. DNA of the CDR3: TGTGCCAGCAGTGCCCAGGGGGGCCCAGATACGCAGTATTTT. Its translation is CASSAQGGPDTQYF. The variable domain in full, completed from reference TRBV28 and TRBJ2-3, reads DVKVTQSSRYLVKRTGEKVFLECVQDMDHENMFWYRQDPGLGLRLIYFSYDVKMKEKGDIPEGYSVSREKKERFSLILESASTNQTSMYLCASSAQGGPDTQYFGPGTRLTVL.

This clonotype was seen repeatedly, ten times or more. The rearrangement links TRBV30 to TRBJ1-2, with a weak D call TRBD1 (5 bases). The germline gives CDR1 GTSNPN, CDR2 SVGIG (reference sequence). The length of the CDR3 is 10 residues. V lost 3 bases, J lost 8 bases, and 7 bases lay in between. The CDR3 protein is CAWRRGGYTF. CDR3 DNA sequence: TGTGCCTGGAGGCGGGGCGGCTACACCTTC.

This clonotype turned up a few times. The rearrangement links TRBV24-1 to TRBJ2-1, with 9 bases fitting TRBD2. Germline trimming cut 5 bases from V and 3 bases from J; bases unmatched to any gene: 7. Germline values: CDR1 KGHDR, CDR2 SFDVKD. This CDR3 has 16 amino acids. CDR3: CATSAPGLALYNEQFF. CDR3 DNA: TGTGCCACCAGTGCCCCGGGACTAGCACTCTACAATGAGCAGTTCTTC.

This clonotype has at least ten counts. The chain employs TRBV5-1 and TRBJ2-7; D is perhaps TRBD1 or TRBD2 (5 bases each). CDR1 and CDR2 (germline): SGHRS, YFSETQ. This CDR3 is built from 14 residues. V was shortened by 0 bases and J by 5 bases, with 12 bases between the two germline ends. The CDR3 DNA reads TGCGCCAGCAGCTTGGCCGGGGCCACCAACGAGCAGTACTTC. Translation: CASSLAGATNEQYF.

The V gene is TRBV18, the J gene TRBJ2-3; tentative D call: TRBD2 (5 bases). The CDR3 length is 14 residues. CDR1 and CDR2 (germline): KGHSH, LQKENI. Trimming stripped 6 bases from V and 0 bases from J, with 10 bases between. CDR3 bases: TGTGCCAGCTCCCCAGCGGCTAGCACAGATACGCAGTATTTT. It codes for CASSPAASTDTQYF.

Turning to this clonotype: At one of its ends the junction is not consistent with the germline gene, which may arise from a read error. The CDR3 reads CARRRGTGPFYGYTF. Written as DNA, the CDR3 is TGTGCCCGGAGACGGGGGACAGGGCCCTTCTATGGCTACACCTTC. V gene TRBV30 combines with J gene TRBJ1-2, with TRBD1 identical over 9 bases. The germline gives CDR1 GTSNPN, CDR2 SVGIG (reference sequence). The CDR3 runs to 15 residues.

The chain couples TRBV5-4 to TRBJ2-3, with D possibly being TRBD1 (6 bases). The V and J ends lost 4 bases and 4 bases respectively, with 13 bases between them. Germline-derived CDR1 and CDR2 are SGHNT and YYREEE (reference sequence). This CDR3 has 14 amino acids. The CDR3: CASSDNTGSDTQYF. The CDR3 bases are TGTGCCAGCAGCGATAATACAGGGTCAGATACGCAGTATTTT.

The chain employs TRBV5-1 and TRBJ2-1, with 7 bases fitting TRBD2. There are 14 residues in the CDR3. The junction had 12 bases not matched to a gene; V was cut back by 6 bases and J by 9 bases. Germline CDR1 reads SGHRS; CDR2 reads YFSETQ. The DNA of the CDR3 is TGCGCCAGCACGACTGGGAGGGAGTCAGGTGAGCAGTTCTTC. It encodes CASTTGRESGEQFF. Looking up the rest from reference TRBV5-1 and TRBJ2-1 gives the full variable domain: KAGVTQTPRYLIKTRGQQVTLSCSPISGHRSVSWYQQTPGQGLQFLFEYFSETQRNKGNFPGRFSGRQFSNSRSEMNVSTLELGDSALYLCASTTGRESGEQFFGPGTRLTVL.

V gene TRBV9 combines with J gene TRBJ2-5; possible D gene TRBD2, 6 bases. V lost 4 bases, J lost 4 bases, and 20 bases lay in between. The CDR3 has 16 residues. Per germline, CDR1 SGDLS and CDR2 YYNGEE. The CDR3: CASSPRSSGLRETQYF. As DNA, the CDR3 is TGTGCCAGCAGCCCACGATCATCGGGACTGAGAGAGACCCAGTACTTC.

This clonotype was observed at least ten times. This rearrangement joins TRBV28 to TRBJ2-3; D is ambiguous. Trimming removed 3 bases at V and 1 base at J, with 11 bases between. Germline CDR1 reads MDHEN; CDR2 reads SYDVKM. This CDR3 is built from 15 residues. CDR3 DNA: TGTGCCAGCAGTTTTTATGAGATGCGCACAGATACGCAGTATTTT. Encoded protein: CASSFYEMRTDTQYF. Full variable domain (rest looked up from reference TRBV28 and TRBJ2-3): DVKVTQSSRYLVKRTGEKVFLECVQDMDHENMFWYRQDPGLGLRLIYFSYDVKMKEKGDIPEGYSVSREKKERFSLILESASTNQTSMYLCASSFYEMRTDTQYFGPGTRLTVL.

To note about this clonotype: This may be a read error, as it is one base from a much larger clone. This sequence joins TRBV20-1 and TRBJ1-2; D gene ambiguous. Germline CDR1 and CDR2: DFQATT and SNEGSKA (reference sequence). The CDR3 contains 15 residues. The CDR3 spells CSAAPPGPYVDGDTF. The DNA for the CDR3 is TGCAGTGCTGCCCCTCCGGGCCCTTATGTAGATGGCGACACCTTC.

This clonotype was observed many times. This chain links TRBV28 with TRBJ2-7; TRBD1 aligns across 9 bases. Germline CDR1 MDHEN, CDR2 SYDVKM. V lost 6 bases to trimming and J lost 3 bases; unmatched junction nucleotides: 9. CDR3 length equals 15 residues. Written as DNA, the CDR3 is TGTGCCAGCAGACCTCCGGGGACAGGGATCTACGAGCAGTACTTC. This encodes CASRPPGTGIYEQYF. The variable domain in full, with the rest retrieved from reference TRBV28 and TRBJ2-7, is DVKVTQSSRYLVKRTGEKVFLECVQDMDHENMFWYRQDPGLGLRLIYFSYDVKMKEKGDIPEGYSVSREKKERFSLILESASTNQTSMYLCASRPPGTGIYEQYFGPGTRLTVT.

On this clonotype: A much larger clone sits a single nucleotide away, making a read error possible. The V gene is TRBV7-9, the J gene TRBJ2-2, with 7 bases that match TRBD2. The length of the CDR3 is 14 residues. Trimming took 1 base from V and 4 from J; bases not matched to a gene: 0. Germline V gene lookup returns CDR1 SEHNR and CDR2 FQNEAQ (reference sequence). CDR3 loop: CASSLGEGTGELFF. CDR3 coding DNA: TGTGCCAGCAGCTTAGGGGAGGGCACCGGGGAGCTGTTTTTT.

The chain links TRBV19 to TRBJ1-5, with D perhaps matching TRBD1 (5 bases). Germline V gene data show CDR1 as LNHDA and CDR2 as SQIVND (reference sequence). Trimming took 3 bases from V and 5 from J, leaving 8 bases between them. The CDR3 is 13 amino acids. The CDR3 sequence is CASSIQGYQPQHF. CDR3 nucleotide sequence: TGTGCCAGTAGTATTCAGGGATATCAGCCCCAGCATTTT.